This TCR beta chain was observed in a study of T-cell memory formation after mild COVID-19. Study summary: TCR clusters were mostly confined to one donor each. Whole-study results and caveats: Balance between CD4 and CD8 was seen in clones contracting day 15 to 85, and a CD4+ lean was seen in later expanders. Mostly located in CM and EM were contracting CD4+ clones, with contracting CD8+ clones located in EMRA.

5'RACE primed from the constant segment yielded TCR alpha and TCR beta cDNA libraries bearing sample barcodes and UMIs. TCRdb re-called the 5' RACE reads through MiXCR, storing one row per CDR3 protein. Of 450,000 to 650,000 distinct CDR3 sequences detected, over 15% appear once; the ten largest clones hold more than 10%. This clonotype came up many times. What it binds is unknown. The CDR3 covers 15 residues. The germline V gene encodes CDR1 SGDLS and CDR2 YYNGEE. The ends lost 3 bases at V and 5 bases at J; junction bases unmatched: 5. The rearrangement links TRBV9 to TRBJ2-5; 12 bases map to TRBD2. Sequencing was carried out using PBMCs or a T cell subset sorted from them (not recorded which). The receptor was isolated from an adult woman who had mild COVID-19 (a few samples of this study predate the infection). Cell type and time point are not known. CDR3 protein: CASSGGTSGRETQYF. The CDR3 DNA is TGTGCCAGCAGCGGAGGGACTAGCGGGCGTGAGACCCAGTACTTC.